This record looks at one T cell receptor (beta chain) sequence and its context. These data originate in a study of blood T cell repertoires in COVID-19. Overall study: T cells, B-cell-depleted T cells, or PBMCs supplied cDNA or gDNA.

Germline V gene lookup returns CDR1 LGHDT and CDR2 YNNKEL (reference sequence). V was clipped by 2 bases and J by 14 bases, with 12 bases between them. This CDR3 has 11 residues. In the source study's methods: Amplification from reference gene primers served as the basis for estimated nucleated cell counts. Here immunoSEQ multiplex PCR was the method, and the copy in TCRdb shows in-frame clones only, minus some. V, J and clone size derive from that table, while D and trimming were established from the DNA sequence. The sample has approximately 190,000 clones; more than 70% are singletons. What was sequenced was peripheral blood. The chain is built from TRBV3-1 (or the pseudogene TRBV3-2) and TRBJ1-2; D is unclear. The clonotype was recovered from a man aged 35-49 years with active or convalescent COVID-19. In DNA, the CDR3 is TGTGCCAGCAGCCAAAGGGAGGTGCAGACCTTC. Amino acids: CASSQREVQTF.